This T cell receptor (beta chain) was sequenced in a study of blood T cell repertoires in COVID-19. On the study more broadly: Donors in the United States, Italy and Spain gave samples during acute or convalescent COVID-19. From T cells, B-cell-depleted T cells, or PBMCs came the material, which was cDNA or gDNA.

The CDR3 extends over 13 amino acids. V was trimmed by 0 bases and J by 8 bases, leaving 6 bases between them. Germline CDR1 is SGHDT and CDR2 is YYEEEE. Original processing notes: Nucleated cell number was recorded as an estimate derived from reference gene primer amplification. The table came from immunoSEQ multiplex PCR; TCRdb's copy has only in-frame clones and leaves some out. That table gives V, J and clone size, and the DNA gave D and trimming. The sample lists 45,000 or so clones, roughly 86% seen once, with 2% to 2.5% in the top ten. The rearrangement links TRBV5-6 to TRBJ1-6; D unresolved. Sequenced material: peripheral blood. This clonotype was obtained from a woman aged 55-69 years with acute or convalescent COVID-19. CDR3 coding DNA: TGTGCCAGCAGCTTGGCGCTAGATTCACCCCTCCACTTT. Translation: CASSLALDSPLHF.